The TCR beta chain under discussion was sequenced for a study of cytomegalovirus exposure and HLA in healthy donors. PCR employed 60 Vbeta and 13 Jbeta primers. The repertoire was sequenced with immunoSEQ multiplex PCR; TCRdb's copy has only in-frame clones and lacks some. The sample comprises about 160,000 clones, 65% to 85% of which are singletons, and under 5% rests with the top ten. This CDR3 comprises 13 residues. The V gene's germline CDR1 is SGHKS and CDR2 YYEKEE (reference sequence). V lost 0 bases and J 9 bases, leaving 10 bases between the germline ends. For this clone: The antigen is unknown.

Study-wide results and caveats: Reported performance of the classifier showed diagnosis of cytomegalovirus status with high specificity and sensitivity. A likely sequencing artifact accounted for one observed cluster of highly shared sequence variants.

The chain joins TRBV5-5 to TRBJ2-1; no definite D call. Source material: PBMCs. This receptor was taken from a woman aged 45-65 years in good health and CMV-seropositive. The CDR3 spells CASSLVAIGEQFF. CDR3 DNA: TGTGCCAGCAGCTTGGTGGCCATTGGTGAGCAGTTCTTC.